These 30 T cell receptor beta chains share one sample of origin, sequenced in a study of blood T cell repertoires in COVID-19. Produced via immunoSEQ multiplex PCR; TCRdb's table is partial and in-frame only. The table has tens of thousands of clones, 85% to 90% seen once. Sequenced: peripheral blood. These receptors originate from a woman older than 75 with active COVID-19.

V usage is TRBV7-2 and J usage is TRBJ2-1; possible D gene TRBD2, 6 bases. Trimming stripped 6 bases from V and 0 bases from J, with 9 bases between. Germline assignment: CDR1 SGHTA and CDR2 FQGNSA. This CDR3 has 14 residues. For the CDR3, the DNA is TGTGCCAGCAGTGGGACTTCCTCCTACAATGAGCAGTTCTTC. As protein: CASSGTSSYNEQFF.

Here the CDR3 DNA reads TGTGCCAGCAGTTTAGGGGACACTCAGTACTTC. Amino acids: CASSLGDTQYF. This chain joins TRBV27 and TRBJ2-4, with a possible D match to TRBD1 (6 bases). CDR3 size: 11 residues. Germline V CDR1 and CDR2: MNHEY, SMNVEV (reference sequence). V was trimmed by 2 bases and J by 12 bases, leaving 8 bases between them.

The chain links TRBV5-1 to TRBJ2-7; 7 positions agree with TRBD1. Trimming removed 4 bases from V and 3 bases from J; junction bases left unmatched: 7. Germline lookup yields CDR1 SGHRS and CDR2 YFSETQ. This CDR3 contains 14 residues. CDR3 protein: CASSARTGHYEQYF. CDR3 DNA: TGCGCCAGCAGCGCCAGGACAGGACACTACGAGCAGTACTTC.

The chain uses TRBV9 and TRBJ2-2; 8 bases are a match to TRBD2. Germline V lookup: CDR1 SGDLS, CDR2 YYNGEE. Germline trimming cut 3 bases from V and 3 bases from J; bases unmatched to any gene: 7. This CDR3 contains 16 residues. CDR3 bases: TGTGCCAGCAGCGCCAAGCCGGGGGGGCACACCGGGGAGCTGTTTTTT. Translating gives CASSAKPGGHTGELFF.

The chain carries TRBV6-5 and TRBJ1-3; D not certain. The CDR3 consists of 14 residues. Germline CDR1 reads MNHEY; CDR2 reads SVGAGI. V was clipped by 2 bases and J by 2 bases, with 7 bases between them. In nucleotides, the CDR3 is TGTGCCAGCAGTTACCTTGGAGCTGGAAACACCATATATTTT. It encodes CASSYLGAGNTIYF.

Remarks on this clone: An end of the junction differs from the germline gene, which may be a read error. The chain has TRBV6-5 and TRBJ1-1, with D possibly TRBD1 on 5 matching bases. CDR1 is MNHEY, CDR2 SVGAGI, per germline. CDR3 length: 11 amino acids. The CDR3 sequence is CASSPGGVVAW. The CDR3 DNA reads as TGTGCCAGCAGCCCGGGGGGGGTAGTGGCTTGG.

The chain is built from TRBV7-2 and TRBJ2-3; 7 positions match TRBD2. Losses at the gene ends were 2 bases for V and 5 bases for J; bases not matched to a gene: 16. The CDR3 has 18 residues. Germline V gene sequence: CDR1 SGHTA, CDR2 FQGNSA. The CDR3 is CASSLFALAVPRGDTQYF. In DNA form, the CDR3 reads TGTGCCAGCAGCTTATTTGCGCTAGCGGTTCCTCGGGGAGATACGCAGTATTTT.

The V and J genes are TRBV2 and TRBJ1-2; TRBD1 matches at 8 bases. Germline CDR1 reads SNHLY; CDR2 reads FYNNEI. The CDR3 sequence is 13 residues long. V gave up 8 bases and J gave up 8 bases; unmatched junction bases: 10. The CDR3 region is CASGGQGAGGYTF. CDR3 nucleotide sequence: TGTGCCAGCGGGGGCCAGGGGGCGGGAGGCTACACCTTC.

The chain employs TRBV18 and TRBJ1-1, with 8 bases identical to TRBD1. The CDR3 is 14 residues long. The J segment lost 1 base and the V segment lost 4 bases, leaving 2 bases of the junction unmatched. Germline CDR1 and CDR2: KGHSH and LQKENI. The CDR3, as DNA: TGTGCCAGCTCACGGACAGGGCCGAACACTGAAGCTTTCTTT. Amino acid sequence: CASSRTGPNTEAFF.

V is TRBV5-1 and J is TRBJ1-2; TRBD1 aligns across 9 bases. With V trimmed by 4 bases and J by 4 bases, 5 bases remained unmatched. Germline V gives CDR1 SGHRS, CDR2 YFSETQ. This CDR3 comprises 14 residues. The CDR3 sequence is CASSEGQGGYGYTF. The CDR3, as DNA: TGCGCCAGCAGCGAGGGACAGGGCGGCTATGGCTACACCTTC.

This clone was seen once. The V call is TRBV9, the J call TRBJ2-7, with 11 nucleotides matching TRBD1. Germline CDR1 is SGDLS and CDR2 is YYNGEE. The CDR3 sequence is 16 residues long. The junction had 11 bases not matched to a gene; V was cut back by 4 bases and J by 5 bases. Here the CDR3 DNA reads TGTGCCAGCAGCTCCTATCCGGGACAGGGGGTCCACGAGCAGTACTTC. It encodes CASSSYPGQGVHEQYF.

This clone was seen more than once but under ten times. V usage is TRBV6-2 or TRBV6-3 and J usage is TRBJ2-7; TRBD2 is a possible D gene (6 bases). Germline values: CDR1 MNHEY, CDR2 SVGEGT. This CDR3 comprises 17 residues. The ends were cut back, 2 bases at V and 1 base at J, with 18 bases in the middle. The CDR3 coding sequence is TGTGCCAGCAGTTACCCAAGGATCCCTAGCGAATCCTACGAGCAGTACTTC. Its protein product is CASSYPRIPSESYEQYF.

The chain is built from TRBV9 and TRBJ1-1, with 9 bases that match TRBD1. Germline assignment: CDR1 SGDLS and CDR2 YYNGEE. This CDR3 spans 16 amino acids. V shed 3 bases and J 1 base; nucleotides not matched to a gene: 7. The CDR3 DNA reads TGTGCCAGCAGCGCCTACTGGGGACAGGGGAACACTGAAGCTTTCTTT. Encoded protein: CASSAYWGQGNTEAFF.

The table lists this clone with a few counts. The V call is TRBV19, the J call TRBJ2-2, with a possible D match to TRBD2 (5 bases). CDR1 is LNHDA and CDR2 is SQIVND in the germline V gene (reference sequence). The CDR3 has 12 residues. Between the trimmed V and J ends, which lost 8 bases and 7 bases, there was a span of 11 bases. CDR3 loop: CASGLASGELFF. In DNA form, the CDR3 reads TGTGCCAGTGGGCTAGCAAGCGGGGAGCTGTTTTTT. The variable domain in full, completed from reference TRBV19 and TRBJ2-2, reads DGGITQSPKYLFRKEGQNVTLSCEQNLNHDAMYWYRQDPGQGLRLIYYSQIVNDFQKGDIAEGYSVSREKKESFPLTVTSAQKNPTAFYLCASGLASGELFFGEGSRLTVL.

This clone showed up just once. The CDR3: CASSLAGVLTDTQYF. The CDR3 nucleotides read TGTGCCAGCAGCTTAGCGGGAGTTTTAACAGATACGCAGTATTTT. V usage is TRBV7-2 and J usage is TRBJ2-3; D may be TRBD2 (5 bases). The CDR3 spans 15 residues. V lost 0 bases to trimming and J lost 3 bases, with 10 bases between them. Per the germline V gene, CDR1 is SGHTA and CDR2 is FQGNSA.

The rearrangement joins TRBV7-2 to TRBJ2-7; D is ambiguous. CDR1 and CDR2 (germline): SGHTA, FQGNSA. Trimming took off 4 bases at V and 2 bases at J, with 21 bases between the two ends. The CDR3 runs 17 residues. In DNA form, the CDR3 reads TGTGCCAGCAGCTCCGACTCCCAAAAACCTTTTACCTACGAGCAGTACTTC. It specifies CASSSDSQKPFTYEQYF. The variable domain in full, with the rest retrieved from reference TRBV7-2 and TRBJ2-7, is GAGVSQSPSNKVTEKGKDVELRCDPISGHTALYWYRQSLGQGLEFLIYFQGNSAPDKSGLPSDRFSAERTGGSVSTLTIQRTQQEDSAVYLCASSSDSQKPFTYEQYFGPGTRLTVT.

V usage is TRBV25-1 and J usage is TRBJ2-5; D gene unclear. This CDR3 region has 10 residues. V was trimmed by 7 bases and J by 9 bases, leaving 9 bases between them. CDR1 and CDR2 from the germline V gene are MGHDK and SYGVNS. CDR3: CASTHGAQYF. CDR3 in DNA: TGTGCCAGCACCCACGGTGCCCAGTACTTC.

This clone was recorded a few times. The gene calls are TRBV14 and TRBJ1-4, with TRBD1 as a possible D gene (5 bases). In germline, CDR1 is SGHDN, CDR2 FVKESK. The CDR3 has 15 amino acids. The V end was cut by 4 bases, the J end by 7 bases, with 16 bases between. CDR3 nucleotide sequence: TGTGCCAGCAGCCCAGGGAGACGGCGGGGTGAAAAACTGTTTTTT. Translated: CASSPGRRRGEKLFF.

Only a few counts were recorded for this clone. This chain connects TRBV11-2 to TRBJ2-3, with 9 bases aligning to TRBD1. The V gene's germline CDR1 is SGHAT and CDR2 FQNNGV. The CDR3 is 18 amino acids. Losses at the gene ends were 4 bases for V and 0 bases for J; bases not matched to a gene: 11. As DNA, the CDR3 is TGTGCCAGCAGCTCCCGGACAGGGGCCGGGACTAGCACAGATACGCAGTATTTT. It translates to CASSSRTGAGTSTDTQYF.

This chain uses TRBV7-2 with TRBJ1-2; 9 positions agree with TRBD1. The trim removed 5 bases at V and 4 bases at J, leaving 17 bases unmatched. The CDR3 extends over 18 amino acids. Germline V lookup: CDR1 SGHTA, CDR2 FQGNSA. CDR3 protein: CASSPEVGTGKISYGYTF. CDR3 nucleotides: TGTGCCAGCAGCCCGGAGGTCGGGACAGGGAAAATTTCCTATGGCTACACCTTC.

Only one count was recorded for this clone. The V and J genes are TRBV9 and TRBJ2-3, with TRBD1 matching over 8 bases. The CDR3 contains 13 residues. The J segment lost 5 bases and the V segment lost 6 bases, leaving 5 bases of the junction unmatched. Germline-derived CDR1 and CDR2 are SGDLS and YYNGEE. The CDR3 sequence: CASNRQGIDTQYF. CDR3 nucleotide sequence: TGTGCCAGCAACCGACAGGGGATAGATACGCAGTATTTT.

The rearrangement uses TRBV30 and TRBJ1-4, with 7 bases matching TRBD1. This CDR3 contains 15 residues. The germline V gene has CDR1 GTSNPN and CDR2 SVGIG (reference sequence). Losses at the gene ends were 2 bases for V and 5 bases for J; bases not matched to a gene: 8. The CDR3 is CAWSPWDSQNEKLFF. CDR3 bases: TGTGCCTGGAGTCCATGGGACAGCCAGAATGAAAAACTGTTTTTT.

The chain carries TRBV11-2 and TRBJ2-7; no definite D call. The germline CDR1 and CDR2 sequences are SGHAT and FQNNGV. Trimming shortened V by 1 base and J by 6 bases, and 7 bases separated the two germline ends. This CDR3 has 12 amino acids. The CDR3 here is CASSLGSPEQYF. In DNA, the CDR3 is TGTGCCAGCAGCTTAGGGAGCCCCGAGCAGTACTTC.

J is TRBJ2-3 and V is TRBV19, with 9 bases matching TRBD1. The CDR3 is made up of 15 amino acids. After removal of 5 bases from V and 1 base from J, the junction contained 4 bases not matched to a gene. Germline CDR1 and CDR2: LNHDA and SQIVND (reference sequence). CDR3 nucleotides: TGTGCCAGTAGTTCGACAGGGGGTGGCACAGATACGCAGTATTTT. This codes for CASSSTGGGTDTQYF.

This clone was found once. V is TRBV7-3 and J is TRBJ1-1; D perhaps matches TRBD1 (5 bases). V lost 5 bases, J lost 4 bases, and 14 bases lay in between. From germline, CDR1 is SGHTA and CDR2 FQGTGA. This CDR3 contains 14 residues. CDR3 DNA: TGTGCCAGCAGCCCGCAGGGATCCATCACTGAAGCTTTCTTT. Amino acid sequence: CASSPQGSITEAFF.

Only one count was recorded for this clone. The V and J genes are TRBV7-9 and TRBJ2-5, with TRBD2 identical over 7 bases. The V and J ends lost 2 bases and 3 bases, in that order; junction bases with no gene match: 0. Germline V gene data show CDR1 as SEHNR and CDR2 as FQNEAQ (reference sequence). The CDR3 totals 13 residues. CDR3 bases: TGTGCCAGCAGCTTAAGCGGGAAAGAGACCCAGTACTTC. It is translated as CASSLSGKETQYF.

The chain carries TRBV7-2 and TRBJ2-1; D perhaps matches TRBD1 (6 bases). CDR3 length: 16 residues. The germline V gene encodes CDR1 SGHTA and CDR2 FQGNSA. V lost 8 bases and J 8 bases, leaving 25 bases between the germline ends. DNA for the CDR3: TGTGCCAGCGCTACCCACCGGGCAGGGGCTCGGGATGAGCAGTTCTTC. Amino acids: CASATHRAGARDEQFF.

The genes are TRBV6-2 or TRBV6-3 and TRBJ2-1, with 11 bases fitting TRBD2. The CDR3 spans 15 residues. V gave up 1 base and J gave up 8 bases; unmatched junction bases: 4. In germline, CDR1 is MNHEY, CDR2 SVGEGT. For the CDR3, the DNA is TGTGCCAGCAGTTACTTAGCGGGAGGGCCCGATGAGCAGTTCTTC. Its translation: CASSYLAGGPDEQFF.

The rearrangement links TRBV27 to TRBJ2-3; the D gene is possibly TRBD1 (5 bases). The length of the CDR3 is 15 residues. Germline-derived CDR1 and CDR2 are MNHEY and SMNVEV (reference sequence). V gave up 4 bases and J gave up 3 bases, with 14 bases separating them. CDR3 DNA sequence: TGTGCCAGCAGTTCCCCCCCGGCAGGGACAGATACGCAGTATTTT. Protein: CASSSPPAGTDTQYF.

The rearrangement links TRBV29-1 to TRBJ2-5; 12 positions agree with TRBD2. Germline values: CDR1 SQVTM, CDR2 ANQGSEA. V lost 5 bases and J lost 1; bases outside the gene matches: 11. The length of the CDR3 is 17 residues. The CDR3 sequence is CSVPGTSGSGPQETQYF. CDR3 bases: TGCAGCGTTCCCGGGACTAGCGGGTCCGGCCCCCAAGAGACCCAGTACTTC.